This entry is about one TCR beta chain. This clone occurred once. The target of this receptor is not known. Base qualities are not recorded, but no much larger clone differs from it by a single base. The data derive from a study of radiotherapy plus CTLA-4 blockade in lung cancer (dated by TCRdb to the late 2010s). Background on the whole study: Among enrolled patients, roughly 18% had an objective response and approximately 30% reached disease control.

Library construction relied on the immunoSEQ multiplex PCR assay. TCRdb holds this immuneACCESS table with in-frame rearrangements only. Some clones are missing; in checked studies, unresolved V genes explain under half, and the rest has no known cause. The sample table contains 50,000 to 70,000 clones; only one count was recorded for over 70% of them. Of the sample, 3% to 4% falls within the top ten clones. The study tested focal radiation therapy combined with CTLA-4 blockade (ipilimumab) in patients with chemo-refractory metastatic non-small-cell lung cancer. Points the paper makes about the study in general: Increased serum interferon-beta after radiation, together with early dynamic changes in blood T cell clones, were reported to be the strongest predictors of response. After treatment with radiotherapy and ipilimumab, TCR clones that originated in tumors expanded in peripheral blood.

This receptor was obtained from a human donor with non-small cell lung cancer who had a partial response to radiotherapy plus ipilimumab. This specimen consisted of peripheral blood, obtained from a patient treated with radiotherapy plus ipilimumab.

The bases read TGTGCCAGCAGCTTCACAGGGGGCGATGAGACCCAGTACTTC. This codes for CASSFTGGDETQYF. The chain was built from TRBV5-5 and TRBJ2-5, and TRBD1 matches 9 of the central bases. The CDR3 runs 14 residues from the cysteine to the phenylalanine. The read is trimmed to its CDR3 DNA, 42 bases read in frame from base 1. Looking up the germline V gene (reference sequence) yields CDR1 SGHKS and CDR2 YYEKEE. The germline V end is reduced by 2 bases and the J end by 5 bases; junction bases left unmatched: 4.